A selection of T cell receptor beta chains follows, all from one sample in a study of blood T cell repertoires in COVID-19. Some clones are missing from TCRdb's copy, which holds only in-frame ones; the method was immunoSEQ multiplex PCR. The table records about 150,000 clones, around four fifths of them present only once. Material for sequencing was peripheral blood. These receptors were collected from a woman aged 70-85 years who had recovered from COVID-19. Both conserved end residues are part of each CDR3. Each record gives: V gene, clone size, J gene, D gene, CDR3 protein, CDR3 DNA. A D gene is named only where the DNA matches it firmly. The size field is filled for only some rows; it gives once, few, many or a size class.

TRBV27	.	TRBJ1-5	TRBD1	CASRPTGGDGSQPQHF	TGTGCCAGCAGACCGACAGGGGGCGATGGGAGTCAGCCCCAGCATTTT
TRBV18	.	TRBJ1-1	TRBD1	CASSPDRAGTEAFF	TGTGCCAGCTCCCCCGACAGGGCGGGGACTGAAGCTTTCTTT
TRBV28	.	TRBJ1-2	.	CASSSPRGGGLGFGYTF	TGTGCCAGCAGTTCCCCTCGCGGGGGGGGGCTTGGGTTTGGCTACACCTTC
TRBV20-1	once	TRBJ1-3	.	CSASGTGGYTIYF	TGCAGTGCTAGTGGGACCGGGGGGTACACCATATATTTT
TRBV4-2	.	TRBJ2-4	.	CASSQFLGNLAKNIQYF	TGTGCCAGCAGCCAGTTTCTCGGTAACCTAGCCAAAAACATTCAGTACTTC
TRBV15	.	TRBJ1-4	.	CATSARHGTNEKLFF	TGTGCCACCAGCGCCAGACATGGGACTAATGAAAAACTGTTTTTT
TRBV5-1	.	TRBJ2-3	TRBD1	CASSHAYRDSQSTDTQYF	TGCGCCAGCAGCCACGCCTATCGGGACAGTCAAAGCACAGATACGCAGTATTTT
TRBV7-2	.	TRBJ2-7	.	CASSLSSGEQYF	TGTGCCAGCAGCTTGAGTAGCGGCGAGCAGTACTTC
TRBV2	.	TRBJ1-6	.	CASRKADGGNSPLHF	TGTGCCAGCAGGAAAGCGGACGGGGGTAATTCACCCCTCCACTTT
TRBV14	.	TRBJ2-4	.	CASSRDTLDIQYF	TGTGCCAGCAGCAGAGACACCCTGGACATTCAGTACTTC
TRBV6-5	.	TRBJ1-5	.	CASSARMGLQPQHF	TGTGCCAGCAGCGCCAGAATGGGACTTCAGCCCCAGCATTTT
TRBV7-3	.	TRBJ1-6	TRBD1	CASSLDRGNSPLHF	TGTGCCAGCAGCTTAGACAGGGGTAATTCACCCCTCCACTTT
TRBV5-6	.	TRBJ2-5	.	CASSLFRGETQYF	TGTGCCAGCAGCTTATTCAGGGGAGAGACCCAGTACTTC
TRBV10-3	few	TRBJ1-5	.	CATRGVSNQPQHF	TGTGCCACCCGGGGGGTGTCCAATCAGCCCCAGCATTTT
TRBV20-1	.	TRBJ1-5	.	CSASGTQDNQPQHF	TGCAGTGCTAGTGGGACTCAAGACAATCAGCCCCAGCATTTT
TRBV5-1	.	TRBJ2-5	TRBD1	CASSLGGGPQETQYF	TGCGCCAGCAGCTTGGGAGGGGGCCCTCAAGAGACCCAATACTTC
TRBV6-5	.	TRBJ1-3	TRBD1	CASSRDRNSGNTIYF	TGTGCCAGCAGTAGGGACAGGAACTCTGGAAACACCATATATTTT
TRBV5-6	.	TRBJ2-7	.	CASSLVVREQYF	TGTGCCAGCAGCTTGGTCGTCAGGGAGCAGTACTTC
TRBV6-2/TRBV6-3	.	TRBJ2-1	.	CASSPRGTGQFF	TGTGCCAGCAGTCCGAGGGGGACCGGGCAGTTCTTC
TRBV20-1	.	TRBJ2-7	TRBD2	CSARLADEQYF	TGCAGTGCGCGGCTAGCGGACGAGCAGTACTTC
TRBV7-8	once	TRBJ2-7	TRBD1	CASSLALGQGVEQYF	TGTGCCAGCAGCTTAGCCCTCGGGCAGGGGGTCGAGCAGTACTTC
TRBV10-3	.	TRBJ1-1	TRBD1	CAISERTGSSEAFF	TGTGCCATCAGTGAGAGGACAGGGAGCTCTGAAGCTTTCTTT
TRBV19	once	TRBJ2-3	TRBD1	CASSPPGTGQADTQYF	TGTGCCAGTAGCCCCCCCGGGACAGGGCAAGCAGATACGCAGTATTTT
TRBV27	few	TRBJ2-2	TRBD2	CASSFRGVGELFF	TGTGCCAGCAGTTTCCGGGGGGTCGGGGAGCTGTTTTTT
TRBV4-1	once	TRBJ1-5	TRBD1	CASSHLQGQDQPQHF	TGCGCCAGCAGCCATTTACAGGGGCAGGATCAGCCCCAGCATTTT
TRBV9	few	TRBJ1-1	TRBD1	CASSRGAGGRAEAFF	TGTGCCAGCAGCCGCGGGGCAGGGGGCCGGGCTGAAGCTTTCTTT
TRBV18	.	TRBJ1-1	TRBD1	CASSIRDSGGTEAFF	TGTGCCAGCTCAATCCGGGACTCAGGGGGCACTGAAGCTTTCTTT
TRBV7-3	.	TRBJ2-1	TRBD2	CASSPGLAGAGEQFF	TGTGCCAGCAGCCCCGGACTAGCGGGAGCGGGTGAGCAGTTCTTC
TRBV19	.	TRBJ2-3	.	CASSPQITDTQYF	TGTGCCAGTAGTCCCCAGATCACAGATACGCAGTATTTT
TRBV5-5	.	TRBJ2-5	TRBD2	CASSPMVAGGLETQYF	TGTGCCAGCAGCCCAATGGTAGCGGGAGGGCTGGAGACCCAGTACTTC
TRBV7-3	.	TRBJ1-1	TRBD1	CASSSRQGTMNTEAFF	TGTGCCAGCAGCTCCCGACAGGGGACCATGAACACTGAAGCTTTCTTT
TRBV7-6	.	TRBJ1-2	TRBD1	CASSPRDRTYGYTF	TGTGCCAGCAGCCCCCGGGACAGGACCTATGGCTACACCTTC
TRBV10-3	.	TRBJ1-1	.	CAIRTQGTPEAFF	TGTGCCATCAGGACACAGGGTACCCCTGAAGCTTTCTTT
TRBV9	.	TRBJ2-5	TRBD2	CASSLSGTGGETQYF	TGTGCCAGCAGCCTAAGTGGGACGGGGGGGGAGACCCAGTACTTC
TRBV19	once	TRBJ1-1	.	CASSTAGYWTEAFF	TGTGCCAGTAGTACAGCAGGGTATTGGACTGAAGCTTTCTTT
TRBV18	.	TRBJ2-7	.	CASSQQAWEQYF	TGTGCCAGCTCACAACAGGCCTGGGAGCAGTACTTC